This T cell receptor beta chain was captured in a study of blood T cells in healthy people across ages. Study-level results: The study lacked donor CMV status, which possibly confounded expanded clonotype changes.

V trimming: 0 bases; J trimming: 4 bases; junction bases outside the gene matches: 2. Germline lookup yields CDR1 LGHDT and CDR2 YNNKEL (reference sequence). The CDR3 consists of 14 residues. With regard to this clonotype: Its antigen is unidentified.

A sample-barcoded 5' primer and a J-beta primer mix were used in a second PCR of about 7 to 12 cycles. Every single cDNA molecule received a tag from a template-switch adaptor with 12 random nucleotides. Via MiXCR, TCRdb re-called the 5' RACE reads, giving one row per CDR3 protein. The sample has hundreds of thousands of distinct CDR3 sequences, 25% to 35% seen once. The sample comprised blood. This receptor was taken from a woman over 75 in good health. The V call is TRBV3-1, the J call TRBJ1-1, with TRBD1 matching over 7 bases. CDR3 protein: CASSQDPGGTEAFF. The DNA for the CDR3 is TGTGCCAGCAGCCAAGACCCAGGGGGCACTGAAGCTTTCTTT.